A selection of T cell receptor beta chains follows, all from one sample in a study of blood T cell repertoires in COVID-19. TCRdb keeps only in-frame clones here, not all; method: immunoSEQ multiplex PCR. Among about 120,000 clones listed, 90% were seen once. The sequencing sample was made of peripheral blood. The receptor source for this set is a human donor with active COVID-19. The donor label of this sample is uncertain. CDR3s include the opening cysteine and the closing phenylalanine or tryptophan. A D gene is named only where the DNA matches it firmly. Clone size is not always given. Where it is, it says once, few, many or a class for expanded clones.

j_gene,abundance,v_gene,d_gene,CDR3nt,CDR3aa
TRBJ1-5,.,TRBV15,.,TGTGCCACCAGCAGTTACATCCCAAGCAATCAGCCCCAGCATTTT,CATSSYIPSNQPQHF
TRBJ2-5,.,TRBV6-5,TRBD1,TGTGCCAGCAGTTTCGGACAGGGGGTTCAAGAGACCCAGTACTTC,CASSFGQGVQETQYF
TRBJ1-3,.,TRBV18,TRBD1,TGTGCCAGCTCACCACAGTGGGTGACAGGGAGAGGAAACACCATATATTTT,CASSPQWVTGRGNTIYF
TRBJ1-5,.,TRBV6-2/TRBV6-3,TRBD1,TGTGCCAGCAGTTACGGACAGGGGGGTCGCAATCAGCCCCAGCATTTT,CASSYGQGGRNQPQHF
TRBJ2-1,few,TRBV7-2,.,TGTGCCAGCAGCTTAGGGGTGCAGGCGGGTTGGCAGTTCTTC,CASSLGVQAGWQFF
TRBJ1-1,once,TRBV12-3/TRBV12-4,.,TGTGCCAGCAGTCCTCCTCAGGGGCTCGGGGCTTTCTTT,CASSPPQGLGAFF
TRBJ1-5,.,TRBV5-4,.,TGTGCCAGCAGCTTGGGGGGGGGCTCGCGCAATCAGCCCCAGCATTTT,CASSLGGGSRNQPQHF
TRBJ2-5,.,TRBV18,.,TGTGCCAGCTCACCCTCCTTACAAGAGACCCAGTACTTC,CASSPSLQETQYF
TRBJ1-2,.,TRBV27,TRBD1,TGTGCCAGCAGCCGGACAGGGGCTCAGGTTGGCTACACCTTC,CASSRTGAQVGYTF
TRBJ2-1,once,TRBV7-8,.,TGTGCCAGCAGCTCCAAACCGGGACTGCGCCCATACAATGAGCAGTTCTTC,CASSSKPGLRPYNEQFF
TRBJ2-1,.,TRBV5-6,TRBD2,TGTGCCAGCAGCTTGTTTCGGGGGGATCCAAACAATGAGCAGTTCTTC,CASSLFRGDPNNEQFF
TRBJ2-5,once,TRBV7-2,TRBD1,TGTGCCAGCAGCTTAAGTACAGGGGCCCAAGAGACCCAGTACTTC,CASSLSTGAQETQYF
TRBJ1-1,.,TRBV9,.,TGTGCCAGCGCTAAATTGCCCTCAAGTACAGGGTACACTGAAGCTTTCTTT,CASAKLPSSTGYTEAFF
TRBJ2-2,.,TRBV7-2,TRBD2,TGTGCCAGCAGCTTAGGTAGCGGGGGGAGGGCCGGGGAGCTGTTTTTT,CASSLGSGGRAGELFF
TRBJ2-5,few,TRBV21-1,.,TGTGCCAGCAGCAAATCCCCTACTAACAGGGCGCACCAAGAGACCCAGTACTTC,CASSKSPTNRAHQETQYF
TRBJ2-1,once,TRBV19,TRBD2,TGTGCCAGTAGTCGGACTAGCGGGGGGGCAATCTACAATGAGCAGTTCTTC,CASSRTSGGAIYNEQFF
TRBJ1-2,.,TRBV9,TRBD1,TGTGCCAGCAGGGGACAGGGAAACTATGGCTACACCTTC,CASRGQGNYGYTF
TRBJ1-4,.,TRBV5-1,.,TGCGCCAGCAGCAGCTCGAGTACTAATGAAAAACTGTTTTTT,CASSSSSTNEKLFF
TRBJ2-5,.,TRBV6-5,.,TGTGCCAGCAGTAGAGGGGGGGGCCTAGAAGAGACCCAGTACTTC,CASSRGGGLEETQYF
TRBJ1-3,.,TRBV25-1,.,TGTGCCAGCAGTGATTACAGGGTCGAAGGAAACACCATATATTTT,CASSDYRVEGNTIYF
TRBJ1-5,.,TRBV6-6,TRBD1,TGTGCCAGCAGTTCCGGACAGGGAAGACAGCCCCAGCATTTT,CASSSGQGRQPQHF
TRBJ2-7,once,TRBV5-4,TRBD1,TGTGCCAGCAGCCCTAGACAGGGAGTCGCGTCCTACGAGCAGTACTTC,CASSPRQGVASYEQYF
TRBJ2-5,.,TRBV30,.,TGTGCCTGGAGTACCACCGGGACAACGGGAGAGACCCAGTACTTC,CAWSTTGTTGETQYF
TRBJ2-7,medium-sized,TRBV6-1,.,TGTGCCAGCAGTGACCCCTCGGCAGGGGCCTACGAGCAGTACTTC,CASSDPSAGAYEQYF
TRBJ1-4,.,TRBV7-6,.,TGTGCCAGCAGCAAAGAGCTGGGAGGTGAACTGTTTTTT,CASSKELGGELFF
TRBJ1-2,.,TRBV7-9,.,TGTGCCAGCAGCTCTAGCCGGGGTTCCGACGGCTACACCTTC,CASSSSRGSDGYTF
TRBJ2-1,.,TRBV6-5,TRBD1,TGTGCCAGCAGTTACCAGGGGACAGGGAACAATGAGCAGTTCTTC,CASSYQGTGNNEQFF
TRBJ2-7,.,TRBV7-2,.,TGTGCCAGCAGCCCTCGGACTACAACCTACGAGCAGTACTTC,CASSPRTTTYEQYF
TRBJ1-4,.,TRBV11-2,TRBD1,TGTGCCAGCAGCCAAGACAGGGGGCGAAATGAAAAACTGTTTTTT,CASSQDRGRNEKLFF
TRBJ2-1,.,TRBV2,.,TGTGCCAGCAGGTACAGGGTGAGGGCATACAATGAGCAGTTCTTC,CASRYRVRAYNEQFF
TRBJ1-3,.,TRBV4-2,.,TGTGCCAGCAGCCAAGTAGGAGGCTCTGGAAACACCATATATTTT,CASSQVGGSGNTIYF
TRBJ2-5,.,TRBV19,.,TGTGCCAGTAGTATAGTAGCTCAAGAGACCCAGTACTTC,CASSIVAQETQYF
TRBJ2-7,.,TRBV5-1,TRBD1,TGCGCCAGCAGCTTGGGACAGGGTCAGGCTAACGAGCAGTACTTC,CASSLGQGQANEQYF
TRBJ2-5,.,TRBV5-1,.,TGCGCCAGCAGCACGGGTCTGGGAGAGACCCAGTACTTC,CASSTGLGETQYF
TRBJ2-2,.,TRBV3-1/TRBV3-2,TRBD2,TGTGCCAGCAGCCAAGGATTTACGGGGGGGCCCGGGGAGCTGTTTTTT,CASSQGFTGGPGELFF
TRBJ2-1,.,TRBV7-9,TRBD2,TGTGCCAGCAGCTCACCTAGCGGGGGGGCATCGTCCTACAATGAGCAGTTCTTC,CASSSPSGGASSYNEQFF
TRBJ2-5,.,TRBV5-1,TRBD2,TGCGCCAGCAGCTTGGGGGGACTAGCGGGATATCAAGAGACCCAGTACTTC,CASSLGGLAGYQETQYF
TRBJ2-1,.,TRBV12-3/TRBV12-4,TRBD1,TGTGCCAGCAGTTCGGACAGGGCAAATGAGCAGTTCTTC,CASSSDRANEQFF
TRBJ2-1,few,TRBV4-3,.,TGCGCCAGCAGCCTTTCCGGGACCTACAATGAGCAGTTCTTC,CASSLSGTYNEQFF
TRBJ1-5,few,TRBV19,TRBD1,TGTGCCAGTAGTATCACCGGGACAGGGATTATTCAGCCCCAGCATTTT,CASSITGTGIIQPQHF
TRBJ2-3,.,TRBV5-1,TRBD1,TGCGCCAGCTCGCTCCGGGACAGATCCACAGATACGCAGTATTTT,CASSLRDRSTDTQYF
TRBJ1-4,once,TRBV11-2,.,TGTGCCAGCCGACCAGGGACTAGTAAGGAAAAACTGTTTTTT,CASRPGTSKEKLFF
TRBJ2-3,.,TRBV2,TRBD2,TGTGCCAGCAGTGAAGGGGTAGCGGGGAGCACAGATACGCAGTATTTT,CASSEGVAGSTDTQYF
TRBJ2-7,.,TRBV10-3,TRBD1,TGTGCCATCAGTGGGGGGGGACAGGGTGGCGAGCAGTACTTC,CAISGGGQGGEQYF
TRBJ1-2,.,TRBV19,TRBD1,TGTGCCAGTAGTATAGAGGGGACAGGAGTTACTAACTATGGCTACACCTTC,CASSIEGTGVTNYGYTF
TRBJ1-3,.,TRBV9,.,TGTGCCAGCCGTTATGGGCCGGGGGCTGGAAACACCATATATTTT,CASRYGPGAGNTIYF
TRBJ1-1,.,TRBV6-5,.,TGTGCCAGCACAAGTAGTATGAACACTGAAGCTTTCTTT,CASTSSMNTEAFF
TRBJ2-6,.,TRBV5-1,.,TGCGCCAGCAGGAAGGAGTGGGGGCTCGGTCTTGCTGGGGCCAACGTCCTGACTTTC,CASRKEWGLGLAGANVLTF
TRBJ1-2,.,TRBV10-3,.,TGTGCCAACAGGGAGGACGGGGGCTACACCTTC,CANREDGGYTF
TRBJ2-7,.,TRBV6-2/TRBV6-3,.,TGTGCCAGCAGTTCTCAGGGTGCAGGGGCCTACGAGCAGTACTTC,CASSSQGAGAYEQYF
TRBJ2-3,.,TRBV7-2,.,TGTGCCAGCAGCATCGTCCAGACTGGAGAGGTTGCGCAGTATTTT,CASSIVQTGEVAQYF
TRBJ2-1,.,TRBV4-1,.,TGCGCCAGCAGCCTAGGACGGGCGGGTGGGCAGTTCTTC,CASSLGRAGGQFF
TRBJ1-6,.,TRBV9,TRBD1,TGTGCCAGCAGCGCAACAGGGGACGGTTATAATTCACCCCTCCACTTT,CASSATGDGYNSPLHF
TRBJ2-5,.,TRBV9,.,TGTGCCAGCAGCGTAATGGACAGCCAAGAGACCCAGTACTTC,CASSVMDSQETQYF
TRBJ2-2,.,TRBV18,TRBD1,TGTGCCAGCTCACCATTCCGGGACAGGGAGTCCGGGGAGCTGTTTTTT,CASSPFRDRESGELFF
TRBJ2-1,.,TRBV6-6,.,TGTGCCAGCAGTCCGGCTAGCGATCGGCGAGTTGAGCAGTTCTTC,CASSPASDRRVEQFF
TRBJ2-5,.,TRBV3-1/TRBV3-2,TRBD1,TGTGCCAGCAGCCACGGACAGGGGGAGGAGGAGACCCAGTACTTC,CASSHGQGEEETQYF